The entry below gives a single T cell receptor (beta chain) sequence along with its context. The data were produced by immunoSEQ multiplex PCR, yet TCRdb's version contains in-frame clones alone and is incomplete. The repertoire includes 30,000 to 40,000 clones, roughly 87% of them detected once, and around 3.8% sits in the top ten. This sample was included in a study of PD-L1 blockade in urothelial cancer. Germline V lookup: CDR1 SGHRS, CDR2 YFSETQ. The V segment lost 0 bases and the J segment 5 bases; nucleotides outside the gene matches: 4. The length of the CDR3 is 15 residues. This receptor was taken from a man aged 65 to 85 with urothelial cancer. The rearrangement joins TRBV5-1 to TRBJ2-4; 8 bases are a match to TRBD1. Sequenced here: PBMCs, sampled around atezolizumab (anti-PD-L1) treatment. The CDR3 is CASSLGGQGENIQYF. The CDR3 DNA is TGCGCCAGCAGCTTGGGTGGACAGGGAGAAAACATTCAGTACTTC.